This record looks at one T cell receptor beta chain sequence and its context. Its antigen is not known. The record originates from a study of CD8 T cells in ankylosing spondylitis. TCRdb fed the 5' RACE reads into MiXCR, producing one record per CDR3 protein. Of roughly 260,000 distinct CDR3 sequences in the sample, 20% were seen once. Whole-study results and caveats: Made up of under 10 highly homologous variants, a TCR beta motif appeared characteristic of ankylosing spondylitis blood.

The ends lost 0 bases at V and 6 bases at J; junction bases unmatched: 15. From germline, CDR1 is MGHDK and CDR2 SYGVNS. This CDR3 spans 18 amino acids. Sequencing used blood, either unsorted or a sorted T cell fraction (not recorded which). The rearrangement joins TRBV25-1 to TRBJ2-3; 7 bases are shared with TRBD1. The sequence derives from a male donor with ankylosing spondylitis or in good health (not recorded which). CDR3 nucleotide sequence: TGTGCCAGCAGTGAATATACCCATCTTGACAGGGATGGCGATACGCAGTATTTT. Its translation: CASSEYTHLDRDGDTQYF. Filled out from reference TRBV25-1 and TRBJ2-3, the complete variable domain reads EADIYQTPRYLVIGTGKKITLECSQTMGHDKMYWYQQDPGMELHLIHYSYGVNSTEKGDLSSESTVSRIRTEHFPLTLESARPSHTSQYLCASSEYTHLDRDGDTQYFGPGTRLTVL.